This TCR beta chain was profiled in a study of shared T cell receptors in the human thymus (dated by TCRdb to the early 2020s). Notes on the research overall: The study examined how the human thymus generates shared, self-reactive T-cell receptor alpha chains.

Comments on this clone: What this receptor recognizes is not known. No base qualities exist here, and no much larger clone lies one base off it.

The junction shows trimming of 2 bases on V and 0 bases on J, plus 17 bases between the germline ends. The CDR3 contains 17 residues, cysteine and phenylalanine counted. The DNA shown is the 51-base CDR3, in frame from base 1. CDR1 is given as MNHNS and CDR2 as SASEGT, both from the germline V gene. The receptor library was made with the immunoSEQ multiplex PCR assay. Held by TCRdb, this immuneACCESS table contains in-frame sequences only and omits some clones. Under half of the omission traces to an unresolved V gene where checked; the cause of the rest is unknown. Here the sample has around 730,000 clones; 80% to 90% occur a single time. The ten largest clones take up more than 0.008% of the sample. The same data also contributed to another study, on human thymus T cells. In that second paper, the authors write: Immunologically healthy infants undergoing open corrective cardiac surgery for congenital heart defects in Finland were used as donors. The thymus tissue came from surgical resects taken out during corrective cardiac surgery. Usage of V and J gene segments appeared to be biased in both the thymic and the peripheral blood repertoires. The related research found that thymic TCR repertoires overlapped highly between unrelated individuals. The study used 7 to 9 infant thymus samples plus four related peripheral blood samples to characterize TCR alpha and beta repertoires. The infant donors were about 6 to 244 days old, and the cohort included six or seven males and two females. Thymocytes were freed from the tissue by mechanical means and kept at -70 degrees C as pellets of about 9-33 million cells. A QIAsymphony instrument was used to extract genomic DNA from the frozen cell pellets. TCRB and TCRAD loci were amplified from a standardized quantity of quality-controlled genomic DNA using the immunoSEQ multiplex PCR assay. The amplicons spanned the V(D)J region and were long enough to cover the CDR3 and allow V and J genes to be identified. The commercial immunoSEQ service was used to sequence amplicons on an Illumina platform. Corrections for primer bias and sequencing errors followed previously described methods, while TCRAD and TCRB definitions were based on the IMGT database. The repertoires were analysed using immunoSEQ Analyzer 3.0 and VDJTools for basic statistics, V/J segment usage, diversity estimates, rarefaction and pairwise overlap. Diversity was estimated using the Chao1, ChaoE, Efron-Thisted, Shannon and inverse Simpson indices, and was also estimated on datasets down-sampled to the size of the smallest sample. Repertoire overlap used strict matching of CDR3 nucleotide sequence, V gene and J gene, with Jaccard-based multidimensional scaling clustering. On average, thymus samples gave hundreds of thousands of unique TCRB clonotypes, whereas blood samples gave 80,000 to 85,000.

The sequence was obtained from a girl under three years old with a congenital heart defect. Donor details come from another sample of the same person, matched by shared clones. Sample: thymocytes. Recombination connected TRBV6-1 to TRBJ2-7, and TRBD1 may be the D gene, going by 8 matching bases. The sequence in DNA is TGTGCCAGCAGTGAAAATAGGGAGGGACAGGCCTCCTACGAGCAGTACTTC. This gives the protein CASSENREGQASYEQYF.